These 5 T cell receptor beta chains were all obtained from the same sample, sequenced in a study of blood T cell repertoires in COVID-19. The data were produced by immunoSEQ multiplex PCR, yet TCRdb's version contains in-frame clones alone and is incomplete. The repertoire includes over 35,000 clones, over 75% of them detected once, and 7% to 9% sits in the top ten. Input material: peripheral blood. All receptors come from a man aged 45-65 years with acute or convalescent COVID-19.

V gene TRBV18 combines with J gene TRBJ1-1; D ambiguous. The V end was cut by 5 bases, the J end by 1 base, with 14 bases between. CDR1 is KGHSH and CDR2 is LQKENI in the germline V gene. The CDR3 is made up of 15 amino acids. Here the CDR3 reads CASSSFRVGNTEAFF. The CDR3 DNA sequence: TGTGCCAGCTCATCGTTTCGGGTTGGGAACACTGAAGCTTTCTTT.

This chain joins TRBV7-9 and TRBJ2-3; a possible D gene is TRBD2 (7 bases). Germline V lookup: CDR1 SEHNR, CDR2 FQNEAQ (reference sequence). V lost 1 base to trimming and J lost 2 bases, with 13 bases between them. The CDR3 has 16 amino acids. The DNA of the CDR3 is TGTGCCAGCAGCTTAGTCCCGGGGGGCTTCACAGATACGCAGTATTTT. This codes for CASSLVPGGFTDTQYF.

V gene TRBV11-2 combines with J gene TRBJ2-7; 8 bases fit TRBD1. The germline gives CDR1 SGHAT, CDR2 FQNNGV. CDR3 length: 15 amino acids. The V gene end was trimmed by 5 bases and the J gene end by 1 base; junction bases not matched to a gene: 7. CDR3 protein: CASSLRQGPSYEQYF. The DNA of the CDR3 is TGTGCCAGCAGCCTCCGACAGGGGCCATCCTACGAGCAGTACTTC. The variable domain in full, completed from reference TRBV11-2 and TRBJ2-7, reads EAGVAQSPRYKIIEKRQSVAFWCNPISGHATLYWYQQILGQGPKLLIQFQNNGVVDDSQLPKDRFSAERLKGVDSTLKIQPAKLEDSAVYLCASSLRQGPSYEQYFGPGTRLTVT.

J is TRBJ2-3 and V is TRBV5-4; 10 bases map to TRBD2. The CDR3 is 15 amino acids. Trimming cost V 4 bases and J 8 bases; bases outside gene matches: 10. The germline gives CDR1 SGHNT, CDR2 YYREEE (reference sequence). The CDR3 nucleotides read TGTGCCAGCAGCCACGGGGGGACTAGCGAGAGTACGCAGTATTTT. Encoded protein: CASSHGGTSESTQYF.

This clone came up a few times. This sequence joins TRBV30 and TRBJ2-2, with 9 bases that match TRBD1. CDR1 and CDR2 from the germline V gene are GTSNPN and SVGIG (reference sequence). J lost 6 bases, V lost 1 base, and 0 bases had no gene match. The CDR3 is 13 residues long. CDR3 sequence: CAWSGQGAGELFF. In nucleotides, the CDR3 is TGTGCCTGGAGTGGACAGGGGGCCGGGGAGCTGTTTTTT.